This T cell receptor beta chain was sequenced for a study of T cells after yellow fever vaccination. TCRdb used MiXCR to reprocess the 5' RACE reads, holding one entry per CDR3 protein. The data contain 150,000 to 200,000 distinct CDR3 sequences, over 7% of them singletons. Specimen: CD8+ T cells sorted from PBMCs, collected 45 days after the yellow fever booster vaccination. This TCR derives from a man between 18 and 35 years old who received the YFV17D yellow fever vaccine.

CDR3 nucleotide sequence: TGTGCCAGCAGCTCCCCGGGGGACGGCACAGATACGCAGTATTTT. Translating it yields CASSSPGDGTDTQYF. V and J are TRBV7-3 and TRBJ2-3, with D possibly matching TRBD2 (6 bases). Between the trimmed V and J ends, which lost 4 bases and 1 base, there was a span of 12 bases. The CDR3 covers 15 residues. Germline assignment: CDR1 SGHTA and CDR2 FQGTGA.